This T cell receptor beta chain originates from a study of blood T cell repertoires in COVID-19. CDR3 length equals 16 residues. Germline values: CDR1 SEHNR, CDR2 FQNEAQ (reference sequence). With 0 bases clipped from V and 1 base from J, the junction kept 5 bases outside the gene matches. Clones were read by immunoSEQ multiplex PCR, and TCRdb kept only the in-frame ones, dropping some. The repertoire has approximately 140,000 clones, about four fifths of them found once; the top ten carry around 15%. This rearrangement joins TRBV7-9 to TRBJ2-5; 7 bases map to TRBD1. The clonotype comes from a human donor with acute or convalescent COVID-19. The donor label of this sample is uncertain. Sequencing was performed on peripheral blood. The CDR3 reads CASSLAKGQPQETQYF. The CDR3 DNA reads as TGTGCCAGCAGCTTAGCAAAGGGACAGCCCCAAGAGACCCAGTACTTC.